Each of the 12 T cell receptor beta chains below was sequenced from the same sample in a study of OX40 agonist ivuxolimab in advanced cancers. The repertoire was sequenced with immunoSEQ multiplex PCR; TCRdb's copy has only in-frame clones and lacks some. The sample has tens of thousands of clones; 88% are singletons. The source material was CD4+ or CD8+ T cells sorted from blood, sampled in a trial of the OX40 agonist ivuxolimab. The receptors here all came from an adult with an advanced solid tumor such as melanoma, head and neck, liver or kidney cancer.

The chain carries TRBV5-1 and TRBJ2-5; a possible D gene is TRBD1 (6 bases). This CDR3 is built from 13 residues. Germline V CDR1 and CDR2: SGHRS, YFSETQ. V was shortened by 6 bases and J by 4 bases, with 13 bases between the two germline ends. This CDR3 is CASTYSRGETQYF. The DNA for the CDR3 is TGCGCCAGCACCTACAGCAGGGGAGAGACCCAGTACTTC.

The chain recombines TRBV19 with TRBJ1-1; TRBD1 agrees at 7 bases. V shed 8 bases and J 6 bases; nucleotides not matched to a gene: 12. CDR1 is LNHDA and CDR2 is SQIVND in the germline V gene (reference sequence). The CDR3 contains 14 residues. Here the CDR3 reads CASGETGRIAEAFF. The CDR3 region has the DNA TGTGCCAGTGGAGAGACAGGGCGGATCGCTGAAGCTTTCTTT. The full variable domain, its missing parts supplied by reference TRBV19 and TRBJ1-1, is DGGITQSPKYLFRKEGQNVTLSCEQNLNHDAMYWYRQDPGQGLRLIYYSQIVNDFQKGDIAEGYSVSREKKESFPLTVTSAQKNPTAFYLCASGETGRIAEAFFGQGTRLTVV.

The rearrangement uses TRBV6-1 and TRBJ1-5, with a weak D call TRBD1 (6 bases). The CDR3 totals 13 residues. In germline, CDR1 is MNHNS, CDR2 SASEGT. V gave up 2 bases and J gave up 11 bases, with 13 bases separating them. Here the CDR3 reads CASSEMTGHTQHF. The CDR3 DNA is TGTGCCAGCAGTGAAATGACGGGACACACCCAGCATTTT.

V gene TRBV19 combines with J gene TRBJ1-1, with a tentative D call TRBD1 (5 bases). The CDR3 length is 11 residues. CDR1 and CDR2 from the germline V gene are LNHDA and SQIVND (reference sequence). The CDR3 here is CVACGGTEAFF. The CDR3 DNA is TGTGTGGCATGTGGGGGCACTGAAGCTTTCTTT.

This clone has just one count. DNA of the CDR3: TGTGCCAGCAGCTTGGGGCGTAAATCCACAGATACGCAGTATTTT. The encoded protein is CASSLGRKSTDTQYF. This chain connects TRBV5-4 to TRBJ2-3; D not certain. Trimming left V 0 bases short and J 2 bases short, with 10 bases between. The CDR3 is 15 amino acids. CDR1 is SGHNT, CDR2 YYREEE, per germline (reference sequence).

The chain has TRBV18 and TRBJ2-2; D unclear. This CDR3 is built from 13 residues. Trimming removed 3 bases at V and 2 bases at J, with 4 bases between. In germline, CDR1 is KGHSH, CDR2 LQKENI. CDR3 in DNA: TGTGCCAGCTCACCGGGAAACACCGGGGAGCTGTTTTTT. Amino acid sequence: CASSPGNTGELFF.

The chain combines TRBV28 with TRBJ2-1; TRBD2 matches at 11 bases. The CDR3 sequence is 17 residues long. J lost 1 base, V lost 6 bases, and 8 bases had no gene match. Germline V gives CDR1 MDHEN, CDR2 SYDVKM. As DNA, the CDR3 is TGTGCCAGCAGGCAGGCTAGCGGGAGGTTTTCCTACAATGAGCAGTTCTTC. Translating gives CASRQASGRFSYNEQFF.

The chain links TRBV30 to TRBJ2-7; the D is unclear. Germline CDR1 and CDR2: GTSNPN and SVGIG (reference sequence). V was pared by 2 bases and J by 2 bases, with 13 bases between. This CDR3 region has 14 residues. The CDR3 DNA sequence: TGTGCCTGGAGTCGGGCAGAAAGGACCTACGAGCAGTACTTC. As protein: CAWSRAERTYEQYF.

The J gene is TRBJ2-3, the V gene TRBV20-1; D is ambiguous. Germline values: CDR1 DFQATT, CDR2 SNEGSKA (reference sequence). The CDR3 loop spans 11 amino acids. Trimming took off 3 bases at V and 7 bases at J, with 8 bases between the two ends. The CDR3 DNA reads as TGCAGTGCTAGGACCCGCTATACGCAGTATTTT. It yields the protein CSARTRYTQYF.

The chain's CDR3 is CASSRDGDYGYTF. Written as DNA, the CDR3 is TGTGCCAGCAGCCGGGACGGGGACTATGGCTACACCTTC. The chain carries TRBV6-4 and TRBJ1-2, with D perhaps matching TRBD1 (5 bases). V lost 6 bases, J lost 3 bases, and 11 bases lay in between. This CDR3 is built from 13 residues. The germline V gene has CDR1 MRHNA and CDR2 SNTAGT.

The chain employs TRBV27 and TRBJ1-2, with 7 bases lining up with TRBD1. The CDR3 spans 14 residues. V was clipped by 4 bases and J by 4 bases; unmatched bases: 6. Germline CDR1 and CDR2: MNHEY and SMNVEV (reference sequence). In DNA form, the CDR3 reads TGTGCCAGCAGTTCCTCCACAGGGGTCTATGGCTACACCTTC. Amino acid sequence: CASSSSTGVYGYTF.

The chain uses TRBV28 and TRBJ1-4; D call uncertain. This CDR3 is built from 17 residues. Per the germline V gene, CDR1 is MDHEN and CDR2 is SYDVKM. Trimming removed 5 bases from V and 0 bases from J, with 16 bases in between. CDR3 protein: CASSTPGDPSTNEKLFF. As DNA, the CDR3 is TGTGCCAGCAGTACCCCAGGTGACCCCTCAACTAATGAAAAACTGTTTTTT. Full variable domain (missing parts from reference TRBV28 and TRBJ1-4): DVKVTQSSRYLVKRTGEKVFLECVQDMDHENMFWYRQDPGLGLRLIYFSYDVKMKEKGDIPEGYSVSREKKERFSLILESASTNQTSMYLCASSTPGDPSTNEKLFFGSGTQLSVL.